The sample holds a few counts of the clone carrying this T cell receptor beta chain. Its antigen is as yet unknown. This sample also contains other DNA sequences that code for the same CDR3. This sample is drawn from a study of CD8+ T cells in alopecia areata. The sequencing template was cDNA reverse transcribed from extracted RNA. Method: immunoSEQ multiplex PCR; TCRdb's copy keeps in-frame clones and lacks some. The repertoire includes some 120,000 clones, 47% of them detected once, and about 10% sits in the top ten. Findings and limits, study-wide: Normal scalp showed lower clonality than lesional scalp, especially alopecia totalis/universalis.

Material for sequencing was NKG2D-low CD8+ T cells sorted from blood. The sequence was collected from a human donor with alopecia areata.

The CDR3 nucleotides read TGCAGCGTTGAGTACAATGAGCAGTTCTTC. Encoded protein: CSVEYNEQFF. The genes are TRBV29-1 and TRBJ2-1; no reliable D call. CDR3 size: 10 residues. Germline values: CDR1 SQVTM, CDR2 ANQGSEA. Trimming removed 3 bases from V and 4 bases from J, with 1 base in between.